This T cell receptor (beta chain) was sequenced in a study of beta chain features in type 1 diabetes. Study-wide context: Age, gender and cell yields were alike across patients and healthy donors.

Sequenced material consisted of expressed TCRB transcripts (all of the isolated RNA was reverse transcribed). Profiling relied on immunoSEQ multiplex PCR, and the TCRdb table lists in-frame clones only, not all of them. The sample holds 600,000 to 700,000 clones, 13% seen once. General observations from the study: Shortening that was moderate but significant affected the TCRB CDR3s of Type 1 diabetes patients in all four CD4+ subsets.

This clone was counted between two and nine times. The antigen is not known. The sample was naive CD4+ T cells from blood. This receptor was identified in a man between 18 and 29 years old with type 1 diabetes.

CDR3 residues: CASSLVGANVLTF. The CDR3 nucleotides are TGTGCCAGCAGTTTAGTGGGGGCCAACGTCCTGACTTTC. The V gene is TRBV28, the J gene TRBJ2-6; D remains unclear. Germline assignment: CDR1 MDHEN and CDR2 SYDVKM. This CDR3 spans 13 amino acids. V dropped 2 bases and J dropped 4 bases, with 3 bases sitting between them.